This T cell receptor beta chain was captured in a study of T-cell memory formation after mild COVID-19. Study findings and constraints: Mostly located in CM and EM were contracting CD4+ clones, with contracting CD8+ clones located in EMRA. Cross-reactive memory apparently joined, as some responding clones appeared in pre-infection memory. Still unconfirmed is whether the second-wave clones peaking on day 37 recognized SARS-CoV-2.

MiXCR, run by TCRdb on the 5' RACE reads, gives a single entry per CDR3 protein. The sample carries roughly 110,000 distinct CDR3 sequences, roughly an eighth recorded once. This clonotype has only a few counts. No antigen is known for it. The germline CDR1 and CDR2 sequences are SQVTM and ANQGSEA. V was clipped by 6 bases and J by 8 bases; unmatched bases: 3. This CDR3 spans 12 amino acids. Sequencing was performed on PBMCs or a T cell subset sorted from them (not recorded which). The receptor's source is an adult woman who had mild COVID-19 (a few samples of this study predate the infection). Cell type and time point are not known. The rearrangement uses TRBV29-1 and TRBJ2-1; 11 bases align to TRBD1. DNA of the CDR3: TGCAGCGTGGGACAGGGGGGCGATGAGCAGTTCTTC. This translates into CSVGQGGDEQFF.